This note documents a single TCR beta chain sequence. This sample was included in a study of blood T cell repertoires in COVID-19. As for the study in general: Among Cohort 3 donors, those recovered had two negative PCRs, clearance, or symptom resolution. Samples came from the United States, Italy and Spain, spanning acute and convalescent COVID-19. T cells, B-cell-depleted T cells, or PBMCs provided the cDNA or gDNA that served as material.

In the original workflow: From reference gene primer amplification, estimates of nucleated cell counts were derived. The protocol was immunoSEQ multiplex PCR, while the TCRdb copy is restricted to in-frame clones and leaves out a portion. From that table come the V and J calls and clone size; the DNA was used to work out D and trimming. The repertoire holds hundreds of thousands of clones, with around 87% as singletons. Germline V CDR1 and CDR2: SGHTA, FQGNSA. The V end lost 2 bases, the J end lost 6 bases, and 17 bases lay between the germline ends. The CDR3 runs 16 residues. This sequence originates from a man aged 35 to 55 in a cohort exposed to, infected with or recovered from COVID-19 (not recorded which). This chain links TRBV7-2 with TRBJ2-1, with D perhaps TRBD2 (6 bases). The sequencing input was PBMCs or T cells enriched from blood (not recorded which). This chain's CDR3 is CASSLIRSGVGNEQFF. The CDR3 region has the DNA TGTGCCAGCAGCTTAATCCGGTCGGGAGTGGGCAATGAGCAGTTCTTC.